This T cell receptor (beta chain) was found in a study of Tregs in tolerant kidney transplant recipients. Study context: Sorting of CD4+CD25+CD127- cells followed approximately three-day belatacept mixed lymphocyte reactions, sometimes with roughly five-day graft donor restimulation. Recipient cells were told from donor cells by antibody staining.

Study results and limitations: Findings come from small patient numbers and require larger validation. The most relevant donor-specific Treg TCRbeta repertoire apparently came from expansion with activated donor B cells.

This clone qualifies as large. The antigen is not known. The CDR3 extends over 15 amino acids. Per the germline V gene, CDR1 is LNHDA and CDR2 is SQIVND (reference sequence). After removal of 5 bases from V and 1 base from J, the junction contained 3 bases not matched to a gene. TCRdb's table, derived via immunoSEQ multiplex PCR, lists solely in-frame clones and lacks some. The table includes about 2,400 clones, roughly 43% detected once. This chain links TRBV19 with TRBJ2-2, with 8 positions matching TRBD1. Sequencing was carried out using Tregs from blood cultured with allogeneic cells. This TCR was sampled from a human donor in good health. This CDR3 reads CASSPGTGNTGELFF. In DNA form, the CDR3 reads TGTGCCAGTAGTCCGGGGACAGGGAACACCGGGGAGCTGTTTTTT.